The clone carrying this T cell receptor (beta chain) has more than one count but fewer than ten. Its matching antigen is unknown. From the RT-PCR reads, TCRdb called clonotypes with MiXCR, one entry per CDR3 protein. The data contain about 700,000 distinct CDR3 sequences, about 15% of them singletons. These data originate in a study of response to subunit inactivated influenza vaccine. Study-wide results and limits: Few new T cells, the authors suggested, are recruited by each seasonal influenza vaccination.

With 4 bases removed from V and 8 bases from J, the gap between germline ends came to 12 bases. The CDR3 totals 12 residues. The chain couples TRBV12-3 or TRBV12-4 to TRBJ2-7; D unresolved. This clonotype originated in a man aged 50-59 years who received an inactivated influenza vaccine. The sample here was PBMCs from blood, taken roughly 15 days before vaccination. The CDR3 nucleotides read TGTGCCAGCAGTTCCGAAGTCGACCAGCAGTACTTC. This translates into CASSSEVDQQYF.